Listed here are 25 T cell receptor beta chains from one sample, sequenced in a study of blood T cell repertoires in COVID-19. This table comes from immunoSEQ multiplex PCR, and its TCRdb copy is limited to in-frame clones, with some not included. The table has 84,000 or so clones, 75% to 90% seen once. The specimen was peripheral blood. These receptors all come from a woman in her 40s with active or convalescent COVID-19.

The chain employs TRBV9 and TRBJ1-2; 9 bases align to TRBD1. This CDR3 comprises 14 residues. V shed 4 bases, J shed 5 bases, and the junction held 6 bases outside the gene matches. Germline assignment: CDR1 SGDLS and CDR2 YYNGEE. Here the CDR3 DNA reads TGTGCCAGCAGCCTAGGGGACAGGGCTTATGGCTACACCTTC. This sequence encodes CASSLGDRAYGYTF.

This clone has a single count. The V gene is TRBV7-2, the J gene TRBJ2-3; a weak D match, TRBD1 (6 bases). CDR1 and CDR2 (germline): SGHTA, FQGNSA. The germline V and J ends were trimmed by 5 bases and 0 bases, with 9 bases remaining between them. CDR3 length equals 14 residues. In DNA, the CDR3 is TGTGCCAGCAGCCTGGGGGCTAGCACAGATACGCAGTATTTT. Protein sequence: CASSLGASTDTQYF.

Concerning this clone itself: One junction end disagrees with the germline gene, perhaps due to a read error. The chain couples TRBV28 to TRBJ2-2; the match to TRBD1 covers 7 bases. Germline CDR1 and CDR2: MDHEN and SYDVKM. This CDR3 spans 14 amino acids. The CDR3 sequence: CASSTGQYTGELFF. CDR3 nucleotides: TGTGCCAGCAGTACGGGACAGTACACCGGGGAACTGTTTTTT.

This clone came up a few times. The chain couples TRBV5-8 to TRBJ2-5, with D maybe TRBD2 (6 bases). CDR1 SGHTS and CDR2 YDEGEE come from the germline V gene. Trimming took 0 bases from V and 3 from J, leaving 15 bases between them. The length of the CDR3 is 16 residues. CDR3 sequence (DNA): TGTGCCAGCAGCTTGGGGGCCTATGGCGGGAAAGAGACCCAGTACTTC. It codes for CASSLGAYGGKETQYF.

The count of this clone is one. V is TRBV28 and J is TRBJ1-5; D may be TRBD1 (5 bases). V shed 3 bases and J shed 2 bases, with 14 bases lying between them. Germline V lookup: CDR1 MDHEN, CDR2 SYDVKM. This CDR3 spans 16 amino acids. DNA of the CDR3: TGTGCCAGCAGTTTTCTGGGGACTGGGCGCAATCAGCCCCAGCATTTT. Protein: CASSFLGTGRNQPQHF.

J is TRBJ2-7 and V is TRBV5-4; 7 bases are shared with TRBD1. Germline assignment: CDR1 SGHNT and CDR2 YYREEE (reference sequence). Trimming removed 4 bases from V and 1 base from J; junction bases left unmatched: 5. The CDR3 is 14 amino acids. The CDR3 loop reads CASSPRQGSYEQYF. CDR3 in DNA: TGTGCCAGCAGCCCCCGACAGGGTTCCTACGAGCAGTACTTC.

The chain couples TRBV6-2 or TRBV6-3 to TRBJ2-2, with 7 nucleotides matching TRBD1. CDR1 and CDR2 (germline): MNHEY, SVGEGT. V lost 6 bases, J lost 3 bases, and 13 bases stayed unmatched. The CDR3 loop spans 17 amino acids. In DNA, the CDR3 is TGTGCCAGCAGCCGAGGGGCACGACAGGGACACACCGGGGAGCTGTTTTTT. The encoded protein is CASSRGARQGHTGELFF.

This clone came up once. The rearrangement links TRBV4-2 to TRBJ1-2, with TRBD1 matching 7 bases. CDR1 is LGHNA, CDR2 YNFKEQ, per germline. V was pared by 2 bases and J by 4 bases, with 7 bases of the junction left unmatched. The CDR3 loop spans 15 amino acids. The DNA of the CDR3 is TGTGCCAGCAGCCAACAGGGGGATAGGGGCTATGGCTACACCTTC. Translated: CASSQQGDRGYGYTF.

The chain links TRBV28 to TRBJ2-5; 9 bases align to TRBD2. V lost 2 bases and J lost 5; bases outside the gene matches: 3. The CDR3 is made up of 14 amino acids. Germline V gene lookup returns CDR1 MDHEN and CDR2 SYDVKM. CDR3: CASSLGGRGETQYF. Written as DNA, the CDR3 is TGTGCCAGCAGTTTAGGCGGGAGGGGCGAGACCCAGTACTTC.

In its sample, this clone was seen a few times. V and J are TRBV9 and TRBJ2-3; TRBD2 matches at 7 bases. V lost 0 bases to trimming and J lost 6 bases; unmatched junction nucleotides: 4. Looked up from germline, CDR1 is SGDLS and CDR2 is YYNGEE. The CDR3 runs 14 residues. Here the CDR3 DNA reads TGTGCCAGCAGCGTAGTCGGGGGGAAGGATACGCAGTATTTT. It specifies CASSVVGGKDTQYF. Filled out from reference TRBV9 and TRBJ2-3, the complete variable domain reads DSGVTQTPKHLITATGQRVTLRCSPRSGDLSVYWYQQSLDQGLQFLIQYYNGEERAKGNILERFSAQQFPDLHSELNLSSLELGDSALYFCASSVVGGKDTQYFGPGTRLTVL.

The chain recombines TRBV5-5 with TRBJ2-1, with TRBD2 matching 9 bases. The CDR3 length is 14 residues. The germline V gene has CDR1 SGHKS and CDR2 YYEKEE (reference sequence). V shed 5 bases and J 6 bases; nucleotides not matched to a gene: 6. The CDR3 spells CASRASGKGNEQFF. The DNA for the CDR3 is TGTGCCAGCAGGGCTAGCGGGAAGGGCAATGAGCAGTTCTTC.

The genes are TRBV11-3 and TRBJ2-7; D unresolved. The CDR3 is made up of 11 amino acids. Germline CDR1 SGHNT, CDR2 YENEEA. With 2 bases removed from V and 5 bases from J, the gap between germline ends came to 4 bases. The CDR3 DNA reads TGTGCCAGCAGCTTACTCGACGAGCAGTACTTC. This translates into CASSLLDEQYF.

The chain has TRBV2 and TRBJ2-7; the match to TRBD2 covers 8 bases. V lost 6 bases to trimming and J lost 3 bases; unmatched junction nucleotides: 7. The CDR3 contains 14 residues. Germline V gene data show CDR1 as SNHLY and CDR2 as FYNNEI. CDR3 region: CASRAGGGIYEQYF. In nucleotides, the CDR3 is TGTGCCAGCAGGGCCGGGGGGGGAATCTACGAGCAGTACTTC. Full variable domain (missing parts from reference TRBV2 and TRBJ2-7): EPEVTQTPSHQVTQMGQEVILRCVPISNHLYFYWYRQILGQKVEFLVSFYNNEISEKSEIFDDQFSVERPDGSNFTLKIRSTKLEDSAMYFCASRAGGGIYEQYFGPGTRLTVT.

This clone was counted once. The rearrangement links TRBV28 to TRBJ1-5; 7 bases are shared with TRBD1. This CDR3 is built from 15 residues. V dropped 3 bases and J dropped 8; count of bases not matched to a gene: 10. Germline V gene sequence: CDR1 MDHEN, CDR2 SYDVKM. The CDR3 protein is CASSFSEQGWEPQHF. The CDR3 DNA follows: TGTGCCAGCAGTTTTTCGGAACAGGGGTGGGAGCCCCAGCATTTT.

This clone has just a few counts. This CDR3 reads CASSLAGQGGGTDTQYF. The CDR3 DNA is TGTGCCAGCAGCTTAGCGGGACAGGGAGGGGGCACAGATACGCAGTATTTT. V gene TRBV11-3 combines with J gene TRBJ2-3, with 9 bases that match TRBD1. Germline CDR1 reads SGHNT; CDR2 reads YENEEA. This CDR3 comprises 17 residues. The V gene end was trimmed by 1 base and the J gene end by 1 base; junction bases not matched to a gene: 6.

This chain connects TRBV7-2 to TRBJ2-5; 12 bases fit TRBD2. Trimming cost V 4 bases and J 2 bases; bases outside gene matches: 2. Germline V lookup: CDR1 SGHTA, CDR2 FQGNSA. The CDR3 length is 15 residues. CDR3 in DNA: TGTGCCAGCAGCTCCCTAGCGGGGGGGCAAGAGACCCAGTACTTC. Protein: CASSSLAGGQETQYF.

This chain joins TRBV5-1 and TRBJ1-1; 7 nucleotides align to TRBD1. Germline V gene data show CDR1 as SGHRS and CDR2 as YFSETQ. The CDR3 is 13 amino acids. With 2 bases clipped from V and 5 bases from J, the junction kept 3 bases outside the gene matches. The CDR3 spells CASSFSRGTEAFF. Here the CDR3 DNA reads TGCGCCAGCAGCTTTTCCAGGGGGACTGAAGCTTTCTTT. Full variable domain (outside the CDR3, taken from reference TRBV5-1 and TRBJ1-1): KAGVTQTPRYLIKTRGQQVTLSCSPISGHRSVSWYQQTPGQGLQFLFEYFSETQRNKGNFPGRFSGRQFSNSRSEMNVSTLELGDSALYLCASSFSRGTEAFFGQGTRLTVV.

This clone was seen more than once but under ten times. The chain employs TRBV7-9 and TRBJ2-1, with TRBD2 identical over 12 bases. The germline gives CDR1 SEHNR, CDR2 FQNEAQ (reference sequence). V lost 8 bases to trimming and J lost 3 bases; unmatched junction nucleotides: 11. This CDR3 is built from 17 residues. The CDR3 sequence: CASSGLAGGIFYNEQFF. The CDR3, as DNA: TGTGCCAGCTCCGGGCTAGCGGGGGGGATATTCTACAATGAGCAGTTCTTC.

The chain employs TRBV3-1 (or the pseudogene TRBV3-2) and TRBJ2-1, with D possibly TRBD2 on 5 matching bases. V gave up 1 base and J gave up 0 bases, with 13 bases separating them. Germline V gives CDR1 LGHDT, CDR2 YNNKEL (reference sequence). The CDR3 spans 17 residues. The CDR3 here is CASSQAGSPGSYNEQFF. The CDR3 nucleotides are TGTGCCAGCAGCCAAGCTGGGAGCCCCGGCTCCTACAATGAGCAGTTCTTC.

The chain carries TRBV5-4 and TRBJ2-7, with 7 bases matching TRBD1. The V gene's germline CDR1 is SGHNT and CDR2 YYREEE (reference sequence). V lost 0 bases and J lost 3; bases outside the gene matches: 6. The CDR3 is made up of 15 amino acids. The CDR3 loop is CASSLAGGVDYEQYF. CDR3 DNA: TGTGCCAGCAGCTTGGCAGGGGGAGTGGACTACGAGCAGTACTTC.

This chain links TRBV6-5 with TRBJ1-5, with D unresolved. V was trimmed by 5 bases and J by 5 bases, leaving 4 bases between them. The CDR3 has 11 residues. Germline CDR1 is MNHEY and CDR2 is SVGAGI. CDR3 amino acids: CASSIDQPQHF. In DNA, the CDR3 is TGTGCCAGCAGTATAGATCAGCCCCAGCATTTT.

The chain joins TRBV20-1 to TRBJ2-7; 7 bases match TRBD2. Germline-derived CDR1 and CDR2 are DFQATT and SNEGSKA (reference sequence). The CDR3 sequence is 11 residues long. Germline trimming cut 6 bases from V and 6 bases from J; bases unmatched to any gene: 5. This chain's CDR3 is CSAPGRAEQYF. The CDR3 DNA reads as TGCAGTGCCCCAGGGAGGGCCGAGCAGTACTTC.

CDR3 sequence: CASSYGAGEGETQYF. As DNA, the CDR3 is TGTGCCAGCAGTTACGGCGCAGGGGAAGGGGAGACCCAGTACTTC. The rearrangement links TRBV6-2 or TRBV6-3 to TRBJ2-5; weak D call: TRBD1 (6 bases). The CDR3 runs to 15 residues. The germline V gene has CDR1 MNHEY and CDR2 SVGEGT. Trimming took off 2 bases at V and 5 bases at J, with 15 bases between the two ends.

The gene calls are TRBV7-2 and TRBJ2-7, with D perhaps matching TRBD2 (5 bases). CDR1 SGHTA and CDR2 FQGNSA come from the germline V gene. The CDR3 is made up of 14 amino acids. V lost 1 base, J lost 2 bases, and 9 bases lay in between. Written as DNA, the CDR3 is TGTGCCAGCAGCTTAGGGACTTCCACCTACGAGCAGTACTTC. It is translated as CASSLGTSTYEQYF.

The chain links TRBV3-1 (or the pseudogene TRBV3-2) to TRBJ2-3, with TRBD1 matching 7 bases. Per the germline V gene, CDR1 is LGHDT and CDR2 is YNNKEL (reference sequence). The CDR3 totals 18 residues. Trimming at V came to 2 bases and at J to 4 bases, leaving 15 bases not matched to a gene. DNA of the CDR3: TGTGCCAGCAGCCAAAGGCTCCCAGGGACAGCCCAACCAGATACGCAGTATTTT. Translated, it gives CASSQRLPGTAQPDTQYF.